This is a list of T cell receptor beta chains from one sample in a study of T cell repertoires in cytomegalovirus infection. A single record per CDR3 protein comes from TCRdb applying MiXCR to the reads. Of about 51,000 distinct CDR3 sequences in the sample, about 18% were seen once. Their recognized antigens are unknown. The sample was CD8+ T cells from cultured PBMCs, taken from culture after CMV antigen stimulation. The source of these receptors is a human donor in good health (CMV status not recorded). Some clones in this sample may be carry-over from other donors' samples. The CDR3 runs from the conserved cysteine through the conserved F or W. A D gene is named only where the DNA matches it firmly. Size tells how often a clone was seen (once, few, many) or the class of an expanded clone, and some rows leave it out.

TRBJ2-5,few,TRBV4-1,14,NA,TGCGCCAGCAGCCCCCTCGCAGGACTAGAGACCCAGTACTTC,CASSPLAGLETQYF
TRBJ2-1,few,TRBV6-4,16,TRBD2,TGTGCCAGCAGTGACTCCTCTAGCGGAAGCTACAATGAGCAGTTCTTC,CASSDSSSGSYNEQFF
TRBJ2-1,NA,TRBV12-3/TRBV12-4,18,TRBD2,TGTGCCAGCACCCCAGGGGTCAGCGGGGGGGAAAACTACAATGAGCAGTTCTTC,CASTPGVSGGENYNEQFF
TRBJ2-2,few,TRBV4-2,15,NA,TGTGCCAGCAGCCAAGGACAGTCTCGGACCGGGGAGCTGTTTTTT,CASSQGQSRTGELFF
TRBJ2-1,NA,TRBV6-5,17,NA,TGTGCCAGCAGCAGTGTGCGGCAGGGGTTGGTCTACAATGAGCAGTTCTTC,CASSSVRQGLVYNEQFF
TRBJ1-5,NA,TRBV7-9,16,NA,TGTGCCAGCAGCTTAGTAGGCGCAGGTAGCAATCAGCCCCAGCATTTT,CASSLVGAGSNQPQHF
TRBJ2-1,many,TRBV7-8,17,NA,TGTGCCAGCAGCTCCGTTGCGACTCGACCCCGATCCAATGAGCAGTTCTTC,CASSSVATRPRSNEQFF
TRBJ2-7,NA,TRBV20-1,14,NA,TGCAGTGCTAGGGCTGAAGGAAGCTCCTACGAGCAGTACTTC,CSARAEGSSYEQYF
TRBJ2-7,few,TRBV14,13,NA,TGTGCCAGCAGCTTCACCGGAAACTACGAGCAGTACTTC,CASSFTGNYEQYF
TRBJ2-1,few,TRBV2,15,TRBD2,TGTGCCAGCAGTGCACATCTTGGGGGGGAGGATGAGCAGTTCTTC,CASSAHLGGEDEQFF
TRBJ2-1,few,TRBV6-6,19,NA,TGTGCCAGCAGTTACGGGGGCATGAGCGCGATCGACTCCTACAATGAGCAGTTCTTC,CASSYGGMSAIDSYNEQFF
TRBJ1-5,few,TRBV7-8,16,TRBD1,TGTGCCAGCAGCTTAGGAGGGACAGGGTACGGGCAGCCCCAGCATTTT,CASSLGGTGYGQPQHF
TRBJ1-3,NA,TRBV7-2,17,TRBD1,TGTGCCAGCAGCACTCAGCTCCGGGACAGGGAGGGGAGGACCATATATTTT,CASSTQLRDREGRTIYF
TRBJ2-7,few,TRBV7-2,12,NA,TGTGCCAGCAGCCAGCTTGGTTACGAGCAGTACTTC,CASSQLGYEQYF
TRBJ2-1,NA,TRBV28,15,NA,TGTGCCAGCAGTGAGACCTCCAGCTCCTACAATGAGCAGTTCTTC,CASSETSSSYNEQFF
TRBJ2-1,NA,TRBV7-9,13,TRBD2,TGTGCCAGCGTACCTAGCGGGAACGATGAGCAGTTCTTC,CASVPSGNDEQFF
TRBJ1-6,NA,TRBV7-2,18,TRBD1,TGTGCCAGCAGCGCCTACTACAGGGGAGCGGCCTATAATTCACCCCTCCACTTT,CASSAYYRGAAYNSPLHF
TRBJ2-1,few,TRBV7-6,15,TRBD2,TGTGCCAGCAGCTCTTTAGCGGGGGTTTCCAATGAGCAGTTCTTC,CASSSLAGVSNEQFF
TRBJ1-4,few,TRBV4-1,15,TRBD1,TGCGCCAGCAGCCAAGGGGACAGGGCCAATGAAAAACTGTTTTTT,CASSQGDRANEKLFF
TRBJ1-2,NA,TRBV7-3,11,NA,TGTGCCACGACGGCTAACTATGGCTACACCTTC,CATTANYGYTF
TRBJ2-3,once,TRBV5-6,14,NA,TGTGCCAGCAGCTTCGGCCGGGCGCAAGATACGCAGTATTTT,CASSFGRAQDTQYF
TRBJ2-7,NA,TRBV7-2,17,TRBD2,TGTGCCAGCAGCTCACCCGGACTAGCGGGAGTACTCGACGAGCAGTACTTC,CASSSPGLAGVLDEQYF
TRBJ2-2,many,TRBV7-9,14,NA,TGTGCCAGCAGCTTAGATCGTACGACCGGGGAGCTGTTTTTT,CASSLDRTTGELFF
TRBJ2-1,NA,TRBV6-1,15,TRBD2,TGTGCCAGCACCCCCGAACTAGCGGGAGACTATGAGCAGTTCTTC,CASTPELAGDYEQFF
TRBJ2-7,NA,TRBV7-9,16,TRBD2,TGTGCCAGCAGCTTCGCCAGCGGGATTTCGTCCTACGAGCAGTACTTC,CASSFASGISSYEQYF
TRBJ1-2,NA,TRBV12-5,18,TRBD1,TGTGCTAGTGGTTTGGTGAAGACAGGGGGTACCCCGCATGATGGCTACACCTTC,CASGLVKTGGTPHDGYTF
TRBJ1-1,few,TRBV7-8,14,NA,TGTGCCAGCAGCTTAGGGGGGGTGAACACTGAAGCTTTCTTT,CASSLGGVNTEAFF
TRBJ2-1,NA,TRBV7-8,16,TRBD2,TGTGCCAGCAGCTTAGCGAGGACTAGCGGCTACAATGAGCAGTTCTTC,CASSLARTSGYNEQFF
TRBJ2-1,few,TRBV11-1,15,NA,TGTGCCAGCAGCTCGGACAAGTGGGGTTACAATGAGCAGTTCTTC,CASSSDKWGYNEQFF
TRBJ2-7,NA,TRBV28,14,TRBD2,TGTGCCAGCAGTTTTGCGGGAGGGAGGTACGAGCAGTACTTC,CASSFAGGRYEQYF
TRBJ2-7,NA,TRBV7-2,15,TRBD2,TGTGCCAGCAGCTTAGAAGACGGGAGGATCAACGAGCAGTACTTC,CASSLEDGRINEQYF
TRBJ2-7,medium-sized,TRBV7-8,12,NA,TGTGCCAGCAGCTTATCAGGGAACGAGCAGTACTTC,CASSLSGNEQYF
TRBJ2-7,many,TRBV6-2/TRBV6-3,16,NA,TGTGCCAGCAGTTACTCTCAGAGGGAGTACGTCTACGAGCAGTACTTC,CASSYSQREYVYEQYF
TRBJ2-1,NA,TRBV20-1,14,NA,TGCAGTGCTAGACCTTGGGACGGCCTCTCGGAGCAGTTCTTC,CSARPWDGLSEQFF
TRBJ2-7,NA,TRBV6-1,11,NA,TGTGCCAGCAGTGCAGCGTACGAGCAGTACTTC,CASSAAYEQYF
TRBJ2-7,NA,TRBV7-2,15,NA,TGTGCCAGCAGCCATTATTCACTAGATACGTACGAGCAGTACTTC,CASSHYSLDTYEQYF
TRBJ2-2,NA,TRBV19,13,NA,TGTGCCAGTAGTATAACTGTGACCGGGGAGCTGTTTTTT,CASSITVTGELFF
TRBJ1-2,few,TRBV9,15,TRBD1,TGTGCCAGCAGCGTAGCTAGGGGGCCGGCTTATGGCTACACCTTC,CASSVARGPAYGYTF
TRBJ2-4,few,TRBV11-2,10,NA,TGTGCCAGCAGCTCGAACATTCAGTACTTC,CASSSNIQYF
TRBJ1-3,NA,TRBV9,13,NA,TGTGCCAGCAGCGTAGGACAGCCAAACACCATATATTTT,CASSVGQPNTIYF
TRBJ2-1,few,TRBV7-6,14,TRBD1,TGTGCCAGCCGACCGACAGGGGCCTACAATGAGCAGTTCTTC,CASRPTGAYNEQFF
TRBJ2-7,many,TRBV7-2,14,NA,TGTGCCAGCAGCCATTTGTCGACCGAGAGAGAGCAGTACTTC,CASSHLSTEREQYF
TRBJ2-3,NA,TRBV7-2,15,NA,TGTGCCAGCAGCTTAGAGGGGCAGCTCACAGATACGCAGTATTTT,CASSLEGQLTDTQYF
TRBJ2-7,NA,TRBV7-6,16,TRBD2,TGTGCCAGCAGCCCAGTCGCTGGTCTAGCGGGGAACGAGCAGTACTTC,CASSPVAGLAGNEQYF
TRBJ2-2,NA,TRBV12-3/TRBV12-4,17,TRBD1,TGTGCCAGCAGTTCCACCGGACAGGCTACGAACACCGGGGAGCTGTTTTTT,CASSSTGQATNTGELFF
TRBJ1-2,NA,TRBV7-2,17,NA,TGTGCCAGCAGCTTAGGGCCGGGGGGAGGGTACATGGATGGCTACACCTTC,CASSLGPGGGYMDGYTF